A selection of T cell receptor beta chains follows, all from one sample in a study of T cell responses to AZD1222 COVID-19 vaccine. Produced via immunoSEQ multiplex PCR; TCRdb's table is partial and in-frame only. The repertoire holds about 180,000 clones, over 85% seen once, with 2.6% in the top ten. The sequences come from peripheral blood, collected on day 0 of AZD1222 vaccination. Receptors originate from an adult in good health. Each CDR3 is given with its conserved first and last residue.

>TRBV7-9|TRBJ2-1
CASSGWRGGNEQFF
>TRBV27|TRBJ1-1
CASSWQGGTEAFF
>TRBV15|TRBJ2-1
CATSRHSAGAYNEQFF
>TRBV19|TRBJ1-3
CASSISVSSGNTIYF
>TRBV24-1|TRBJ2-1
CAAAGGSSYNEQFF
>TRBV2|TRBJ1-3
CASSEQNTIYF
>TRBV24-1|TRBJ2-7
CATSDSSTFWEQYF
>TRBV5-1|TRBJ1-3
CASSLGDDRNRPIYF
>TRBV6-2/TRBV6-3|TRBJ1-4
CASSHGGTTNEKLFF
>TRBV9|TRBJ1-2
CASSVATEGYTF
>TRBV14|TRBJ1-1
CASSPGLNTEAFF
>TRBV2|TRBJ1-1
CASSEKSSANTEAFF
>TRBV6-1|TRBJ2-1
CASSERDRGLGTDEQFF
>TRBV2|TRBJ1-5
CASSVGRGNQPQHF
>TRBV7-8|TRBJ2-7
CASSSYLAGSHGYEQYF
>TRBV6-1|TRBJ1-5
CASSERMTRTSQPQHF
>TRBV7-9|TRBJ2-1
CASSLEGINEQFF
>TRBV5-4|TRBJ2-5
CASSATGTIQETQYF
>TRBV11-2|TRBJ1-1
CASSLGDEAFF
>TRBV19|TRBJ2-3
CASSIVTGTLNPTDTQYF
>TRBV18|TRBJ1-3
CASSPGAGNTIYF
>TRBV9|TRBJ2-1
CASSVGTTYHEQFF
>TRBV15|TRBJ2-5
CATSRGPGTSGLQETQYF
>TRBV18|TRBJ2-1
CASSPPPAMPTNEQFF
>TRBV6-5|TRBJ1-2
CASSYRDNYGYTF
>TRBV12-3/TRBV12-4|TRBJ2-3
CASRVSATDTQYF
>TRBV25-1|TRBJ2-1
CASTPNTLSSYNEQFF
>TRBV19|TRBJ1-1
CASSMDTVNTEAFF
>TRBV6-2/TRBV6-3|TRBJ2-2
CASSYLAGGPSGELFF
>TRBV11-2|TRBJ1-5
CASSLESGGYQPQHF
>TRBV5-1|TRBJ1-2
CASTGTLRESYTF
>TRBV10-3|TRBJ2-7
CAMVPRSFYEQYF
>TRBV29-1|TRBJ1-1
CSALVATDEAFF
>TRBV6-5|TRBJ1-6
CASTTGQPENSPLHF
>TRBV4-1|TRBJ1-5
CASSQGAARGNQPQHF
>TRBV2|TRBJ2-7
CASSGSVQAYEQYF
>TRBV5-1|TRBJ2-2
CASSKGLAGGGTGELFF
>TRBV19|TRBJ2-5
CASSIARGQETQYF
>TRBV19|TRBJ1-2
CASSTTGRIGYTF
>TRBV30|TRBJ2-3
CAWSQAGTDTQYF
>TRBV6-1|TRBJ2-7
CASSETQGAWEQYF
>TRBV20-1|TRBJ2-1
CSARGDNEQFF
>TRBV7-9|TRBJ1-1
CASSPVALNTEAFF
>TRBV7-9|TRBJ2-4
CASSPRQGAGKNIQYF
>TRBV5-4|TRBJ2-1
CASEGRGNNEQFF
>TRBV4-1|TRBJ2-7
CASSLGVSAQGYYEQYF
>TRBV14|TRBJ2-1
CASTPGTSGFSSYNEQFF
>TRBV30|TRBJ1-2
CAWPGSQGGYGYTF
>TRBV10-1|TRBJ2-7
CASSEKGRWYEQYF
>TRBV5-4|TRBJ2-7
CASSLGGTGMGSYEQYF
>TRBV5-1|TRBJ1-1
CASSRNRQDEAFF
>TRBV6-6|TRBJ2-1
CASGLADNEQFF
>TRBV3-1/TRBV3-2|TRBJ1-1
CASSQSRQGFAEAFF
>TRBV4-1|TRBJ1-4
CASSQLTGGNEKLFF
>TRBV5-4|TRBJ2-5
CASSSGTSGLWETQYF
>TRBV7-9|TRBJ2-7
CASSFVQTFYEQYF
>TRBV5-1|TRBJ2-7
CASSSQGAAYEQYF
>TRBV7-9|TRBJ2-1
CASSVRGYNEQFF